The 8 T cell receptor beta chains below were found in one sample sequenced in a study of cytotoxic CD8 clonotypes in ibrutinib-treated CLL. The protocol was immunoSEQ multiplex PCR, while the TCRdb copy is restricted to in-frame clones and leaves out a portion. The sample consists of some 150,000 clones, 70% to 80% of them appearing once. The source material was PBMCs, sampled after 12 months of ibrutinib treatment. All receptors derive from a human donor with chronic lymphocytic leukemia.

The gene calls are TRBV6-1 and TRBJ2-1, with 8 positions matching TRBD1. CDR1 is MNHNS, CDR2 SASEGT, per germline. The V and J ends lost 7 bases and 9 bases, in that order; junction bases with no gene match: 5. The CDR3 is 12 amino acids. Here the CDR3 reads CASKRQGSEQFF. The CDR3 region has the DNA TGTGCCAGCAAGAGACAGGGGAGTGAGCAGTTCTTC.

This sequence joins TRBV29-1 and TRBJ2-5; no definite D call. V was trimmed by 7 bases and J by 4 bases, leaving 16 bases between them. The CDR3 is made up of 13 amino acids. Germline assignment: CDR1 SQVTM and CDR2 ANQGSEA. The CDR3 coding sequence is TGCAGCGGCCGACAACTAAGTGGAGAGACCCAGTACTTC. Protein product: CSGRQLSGETQYF.

The sample holds a few counts of this clone. The CDR3 loop is CATPGTGHNQPQHF. CDR3 coding DNA: TGTGCCACGCCGGGGACAGGGCATAATCAGCCCCAGCATTTT. This sequence joins TRBV28 and TRBJ1-5; the match to TRBD1 covers 9 bases. The CDR3 is 14 amino acids. Trimming at V came to 10 bases and at J to 4 bases, leaving 8 bases not matched to a gene. Germline V gene lookup returns CDR1 MDHEN and CDR2 SYDVKM. Full variable domain (rest looked up from reference TRBV28 and TRBJ1-5): DVKVTQSSRYLVKRTGEKVFLECVQDMDHENMFWYRQDPGLGLRLIYFSYDVKMKEKGDIPEGYSVSREKKERFSLILESASTNQTSMYLCATPGTGHNQPQHFGDGTRLSIL.

This clone turned up a few times. J is TRBJ2-1 and V is TRBV9; 10 bases line up with TRBD1. The CDR3 has 14 amino acids. Per the germline V gene, CDR1 is SGDLS and CDR2 is YYNGEE. With 4 bases clipped from V and 12 bases from J, the junction kept 10 bases outside the gene matches. The CDR3 coding sequence is TGTGCCAGCAGCCCGAGAGGGGGACAGGGGACGCAGTTCTTC. Translation: CASSPRGGQGTQFF.

This chain connects TRBV6-5 to TRBJ2-7; D remains ambiguous. Germline V lookup: CDR1 MNHEY, CDR2 SVGAGI. With 2 bases removed from V and 6 bases from J, the gap between germline ends came to 11 bases. The CDR3 runs 13 residues. The CDR3 here is CASSYGLSGEQYF. The CDR3 nucleotides read TGTGCCAGCAGTTACGGTCTATCGGGCGAGCAGTACTTC.

The chain couples TRBV7-9 to TRBJ1-2; 10 bases fit TRBD1. The CDR3 is 15 residues long. Germline V gene data show CDR1 as SEHNR and CDR2 as FQNEAQ (reference sequence). V lost 5 bases, J lost 8 bases, and 11 bases stayed unmatched. In DNA form, the CDR3 reads TGTGCCAGCAGCCCTCCGACAGGGGGCGGAAAGGGCTACACCTTC. Translation: CASSPPTGGGKGYTF.

As concerns this clone: The same CDR3 is also encoded by other DNA sequences in this sample. V gene TRBV6-5 combines with J gene TRBJ1-1, with D tentatively TRBD1 (5 bases). Trimming shortened V by 2 bases and J by 3 bases, and 13 bases separated the two germline ends. Germline loops: CDR1 MNHEY, CDR2 SVGAGI. The CDR3 consists of 15 residues. CDR3 sequence (DNA): TGTGCCAGCAGTTACGGGCAGGGCGCTGACACTGAAGCTTTCTTT. The encoded protein is CASSYGQGADTEAFF.

This clone appeared a single time. The chain joins TRBV6-5 to TRBJ1-1, with 9 bases fitting TRBD1. The CDR3 totals 13 residues. After removal of 6 bases from V and 6 bases from J, the junction contained 5 bases not matched to a gene. Per the germline V gene, CDR1 is MNHEY and CDR2 is SVGAGI. In DNA form, the CDR3 reads TGTGCCAGCAGGGGGACAGGGTCCCCTGAAGCTTTCTTT. This sequence encodes CASRGTGSPEAFF.